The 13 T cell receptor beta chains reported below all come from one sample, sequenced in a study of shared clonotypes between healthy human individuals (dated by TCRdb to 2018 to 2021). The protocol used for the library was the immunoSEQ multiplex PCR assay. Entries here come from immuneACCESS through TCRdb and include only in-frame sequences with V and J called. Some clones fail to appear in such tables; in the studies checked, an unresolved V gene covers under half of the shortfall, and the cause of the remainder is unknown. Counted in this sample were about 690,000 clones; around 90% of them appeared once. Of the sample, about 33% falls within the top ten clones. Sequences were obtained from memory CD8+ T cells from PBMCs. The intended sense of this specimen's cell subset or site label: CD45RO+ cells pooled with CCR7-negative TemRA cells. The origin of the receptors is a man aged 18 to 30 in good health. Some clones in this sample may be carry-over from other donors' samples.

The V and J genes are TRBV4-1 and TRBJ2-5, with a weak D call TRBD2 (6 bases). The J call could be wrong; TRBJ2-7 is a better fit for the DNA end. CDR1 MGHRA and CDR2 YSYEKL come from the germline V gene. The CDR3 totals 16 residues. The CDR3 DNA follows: TGCGCCAGCAGCCCCCTCGGGGTCGGGAGTGACTACGAGCAGTACTTC. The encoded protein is CASSPLGVGSDYEQYF.

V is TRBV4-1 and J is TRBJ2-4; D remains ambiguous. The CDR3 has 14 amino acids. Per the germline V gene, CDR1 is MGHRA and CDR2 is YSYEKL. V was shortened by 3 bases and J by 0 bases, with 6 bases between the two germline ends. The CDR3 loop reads CASSHPLAKNIQYF. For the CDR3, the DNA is TGCGCCAGCAGCCATCCCCTAGCCAAAAACATTCAGTACTTC.

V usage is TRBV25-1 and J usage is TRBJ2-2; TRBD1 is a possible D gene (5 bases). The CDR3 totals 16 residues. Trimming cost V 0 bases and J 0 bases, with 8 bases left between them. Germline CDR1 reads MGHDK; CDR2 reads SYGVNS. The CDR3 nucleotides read TGTGCCAGCAGTGAATATGGGGCTTCGAACACCGGGGAGCTGTTTTTT. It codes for CASSEYGASNTGELFF.

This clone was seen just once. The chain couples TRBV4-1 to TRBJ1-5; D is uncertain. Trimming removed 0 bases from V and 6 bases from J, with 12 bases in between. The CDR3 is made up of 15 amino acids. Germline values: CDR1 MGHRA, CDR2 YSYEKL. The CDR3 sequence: CASSQDRGNGQPQHF. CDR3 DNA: TGCGCCAGCAGCCAAGACCGTGGGAATGGTCAGCCCCAGCATTTT.

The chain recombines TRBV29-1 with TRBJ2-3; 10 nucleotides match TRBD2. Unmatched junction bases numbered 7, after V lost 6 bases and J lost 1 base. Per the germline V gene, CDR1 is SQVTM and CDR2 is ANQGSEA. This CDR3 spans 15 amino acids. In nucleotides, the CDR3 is TGCAGCGTAACCCGGACTAGCGGACGCACAGATACGCAGTATTTT. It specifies CSVTRTSGRTDTQYF.

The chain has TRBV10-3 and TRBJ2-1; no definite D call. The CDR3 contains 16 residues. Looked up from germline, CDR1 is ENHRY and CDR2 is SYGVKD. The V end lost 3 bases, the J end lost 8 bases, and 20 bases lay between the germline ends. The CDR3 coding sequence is TGTGCCATCAGTGATTCCAGAGTTGAAAGAGTCGATGAGCAGTTCTTC. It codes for CAISDSRVERVDEQFF.

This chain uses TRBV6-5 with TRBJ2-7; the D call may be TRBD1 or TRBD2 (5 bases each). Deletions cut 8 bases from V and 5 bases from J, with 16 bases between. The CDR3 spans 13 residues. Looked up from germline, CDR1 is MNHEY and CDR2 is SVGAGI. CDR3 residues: CASGLGTTNEQYF. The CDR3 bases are TGTGCCAGCGGCCTAGGGACGACTAACGAGCAGTACTTC.

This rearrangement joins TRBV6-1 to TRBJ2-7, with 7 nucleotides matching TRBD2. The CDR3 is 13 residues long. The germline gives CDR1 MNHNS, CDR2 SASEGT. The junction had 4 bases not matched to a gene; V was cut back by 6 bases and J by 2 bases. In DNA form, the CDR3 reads TGTGCCAGCAGAGGGAGGGGTGCCTACGAGCAGTACTTC. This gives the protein CASRGRGAYEQYF.

CDR3 loop: CASRASGAGLLYEQYF. The DNA of the CDR3 is TGCGCCAGCAGGGCGTCGGGGGCGGGGTTGCTCTACGAGCAGTACTTC. V usage is TRBV5-1 and J usage is TRBJ2-7, with D possibly being TRBD1 or TRBD2 (6 bases each). The CDR3 is 16 residues long. Germline V gene data show CDR1 as SGHRS and CDR2 as YFSETQ. The ends were cut back, 5 bases at V and 3 bases at J, with 21 bases in the middle.

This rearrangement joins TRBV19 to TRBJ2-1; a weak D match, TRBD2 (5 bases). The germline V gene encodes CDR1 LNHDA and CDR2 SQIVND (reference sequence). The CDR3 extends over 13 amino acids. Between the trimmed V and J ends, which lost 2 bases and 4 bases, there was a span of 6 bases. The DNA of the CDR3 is TGTGCCAGTAGTATACCGGGGTACAATGAGCAGTTCTTC. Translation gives CASSIPGYNEQFF.

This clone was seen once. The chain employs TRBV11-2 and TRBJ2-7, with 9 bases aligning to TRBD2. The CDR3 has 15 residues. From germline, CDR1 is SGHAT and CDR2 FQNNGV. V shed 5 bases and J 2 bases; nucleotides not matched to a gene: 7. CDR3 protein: CASSPRLAAAYEQYF. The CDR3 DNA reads TGTGCCAGCAGCCCCCGACTAGCGGCCGCCTACGAGCAGTACTTC.

CDR3 sequence reads: CASSGRTSGTGQETQYF. The DNA for the CDR3 is TGTGCCAGCAGCGGAAGGACTAGCGGGACGGGGCAAGAGACCCAGTACTTC. The chain recombines TRBV5-4 with TRBJ2-5; 12 nucleotides agree with TRBD2. V lost 4 bases and J lost 2; bases outside the gene matches: 9. CDR3 length: 17 amino acids. The germline gives CDR1 SGHNT, CDR2 YYREEE (reference sequence). The whole variable domain, remainder taken from reference TRBV5-4 and TRBJ2-5, is ETGVTQSPTHLIKTRGQQVTLRCSSQSGHNTVSWYQQALGQGPQFIFQYYREEENGRGNFPPRFSGLQFPNYSSELNVNALELDDSALYLCASSGRTSGTGQETQYFGPGTRLLVL.

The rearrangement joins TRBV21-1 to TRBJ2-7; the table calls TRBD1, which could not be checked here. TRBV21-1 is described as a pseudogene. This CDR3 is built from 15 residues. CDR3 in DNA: TGTGCCAGCAGCGCCTTACCCGGACAGGGCTACGAGCAGTACTTC. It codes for CASSALPGQGYEQYF.